A single sample is the source of the 3 T cell receptor beta chains below, sequenced in a study of T cells in Graves' hyperthyroidism and ophthalmopathy (dated by TCRdb to about 2019). The library was built by means of multiplex PCR. The sequencer listed for this sample is Illumina HiSeq 2000. The TCR beta CDR3 regions were amplified from RNA transcripts. For the first round of RT-PCR on the TCR CDR3, the HTBI primer set was used together with the Qiagen OneStep RT-PCR kit. The public reads were reanalyzed by TCRdb: fastp trimming at Q25, MiXCR alignment, in-frame beta chains only. Each CDR3 protein gets just one entry, which takes the most common genes and DNA from the rows behind it. This sample lists hundreds of thousands of distinct CDR3 sequences; just over 35% were detected once. Approximately 31% of the sample rests with the top ten. Specimen: blood. These receptors originate from a middle-aged woman with Graves' hyperthyroidism.

The chain carries TRBV5-8 and TRBJ2-7, with D tentatively TRBD2 (6 bases). Trimming pared 4 bases from V and 1 base from J, leaving 18 bases between. Germline V gene sequence: CDR1 SGHTS, CDR2 YDEGEE. CDR3 length equals 16 residues. In DNA, the CDR3 is TGTGCCAGCAGCCGACTAGACTATAGCTCTTCCTACGAGCAGTACTTC. Encoded protein: CASSRLDYSSSYEQYF. The complete variable domain, with remaining parts taken from reference TRBV5-8 and TRBJ2-7, reads EAGVTQSPTHLIKTRGQQATLRCSPISGHTSVYWYQQALGLGLQFLLWYDEGEERNRGNFPPRFSGRQFPNYSSELNVNALELEDSALYLCASSRLDYSSSYEQYFGPGTRLTVT.

This clonotype occurred a few times. The chain joins TRBV7-8 to TRBJ1-6; D is perhaps TRBD1 (5 bases). The CDR3 totals 14 residues. Germline V gene sequence: CDR1 SGHVS, CDR2 FQNEAQ. V was clipped by 1 base and J by 9 bases, with 10 bases between them. The CDR3 loop reads CASSLGGRSSPLHF. Here the CDR3 DNA reads TGTGCCAGCAGCTTAGGGGGACGATCTTCACCCCTCCACTTT. The entire variable domain, with the rest obtained from reference TRBV7-8 and TRBJ1-6, is as follows: GAGVSQSPRYKVAKRGQDVALRCDPISGHVSLFWYQQALGQGPEFLTYFQNEAQLDKSGLPSDRFFAERPEGSVSTLKIQRTQQEDSAVYLCASSLGGRSSPLHFGNGTRLTVT.

This chain uses TRBV6-6 with TRBJ1-3; D is unclear. The V and J ends lost 4 bases and 0 bases respectively, with 7 bases between them. The germline CDR1 and CDR2 sequences are MNHNY and SVGAGI (reference sequence). This CDR3 has 14 residues. CDR3 bases: TGTGCCAGCAGTTCGGCCCACTCTGGAAACACCATATATTTT. Amino acids: CASSSAHSGNTIYF.